The 27 T cell receptor beta chains below come from one sample, sequenced in a study of T cell changes during pregnancy in multiple sclerosis. Generated by immunoSEQ multiplex PCR, the TCRdb table keeps only in-frame clones and is missing some. The data contain tens of thousands of clones, 90% of them seen just once; the ten biggest clones take up roughly 3%. The sample was CD8+ T cells from peripheral blood mononuclear cells, taken before pregnancy. Receptors originate from a female donor with multiple sclerosis, enrolled in a pregnancy study.

This chain connects TRBV5-4 to TRBJ2-3; D gene ambiguous. The CDR3 covers 12 residues. The germline V gene has CDR1 SGHNT and CDR2 YYREEE (reference sequence). Trimming cost V 2 bases and J 1 base, with 2 bases left between them. The CDR3 loop is CASSFGTDTQYF. DNA of the CDR3: TGTGCCAGCAGCTTCGGCACAGATACGCAGTATTTT.

This clone was picked up a small number of times. The chain couples TRBV9 to TRBJ1-2; D gene unclear. This CDR3 spans 12 amino acids. CDR1 is SGDLS and CDR2 is YYNGEE in the germline V gene. V gave up 3 bases and J gave up 5 bases, with 8 bases separating them. The CDR3, as DNA: TGTGCCAGCAGCGAATCGGGGTATGGCTACACCTTC. Residues: CASSESGYGYTF.

CDR3 region: CASSMTSGGTIEQFF. The CDR3, as DNA: TGCGCCAGCAGCATGACTAGCGGGGGGACTATTGAGCAGTTCTTC. The rearrangement uses TRBV5-1 and TRBJ2-1; 13 positions match TRBD2. CDR1 SGHRS and CDR2 YFSETQ come from the germline V gene. The CDR3 runs to 15 residues. The trim removed 4 bases at V and 9 bases at J, leaving 7 bases unmatched.

The V and J genes are TRBV4-1 and TRBJ2-5; 11 positions agree with TRBD1. V was clipped by 3 bases and J by 5 bases; unmatched bases: 5. The CDR3 consists of 15 residues. CDR1 MGHRA and CDR2 YSYEKL come from the germline V gene. The CDR3 nucleotides are TGCGCCAGCAGCCACCCGGACAGGGGGCGGGAGACCCAGTACTTC. Protein product: CASSHPDRGRETQYF.

The gene calls are TRBV4-1 and TRBJ2-1; tentatively, D is TRBD2 (7 bases). Germline CDR1 and CDR2: MGHRA and YSYEKL. V shed 5 bases and J shed 8 bases, with 13 bases lying between them. The CDR3 sequence is 13 residues long. CDR3 bases: TGCGCCAGCAGCGGGGCGGGGGCGGATGAGCAGTTCTTC. Translating it yields CASSGAGADEQFF.

V is TRBV10-3 and J is TRBJ2-2, with TRBD1 matching over 12 bases. V lost 6 bases to trimming and J lost 0 bases; unmatched junction nucleotides: 5. CDR1 and CDR2 (germline): ENHRY, SYGVKD. This CDR3 contains 17 residues. The CDR3 sequence is CAIRQGQGATNTGELFF. The CDR3 nucleotides read TGTGCCATCAGACAGGGACAGGGGGCCACGAACACCGGGGAGCTGTTTTTT.

The gene calls are TRBV7-3 and TRBJ2-3; 13 bases are shared with TRBD2. CDR1 and CDR2 from the germline V gene are SGHTA and FQGTGA. This CDR3 is built from 17 residues. Trimming removed 0 bases from V and 4 bases from J; junction bases left unmatched: 4. The CDR3 DNA reads as TGTGCCAGCAGCTTAACGGGGACTAGCGGGGTCCCAGATACGCAGTATTTT. Its protein product is CASSLTGTSGVPDTQYF.

The rearrangement joins TRBV6-5 to TRBJ1-4; D is perhaps TRBD1 (5 bases). The CDR3 spans 14 residues. In germline, CDR1 is MNHEY, CDR2 SVGAGI. Trimming took off 8 bases at V and 2 bases at J, with 12 bases between the two ends. As DNA, the CDR3 is TGTGCCAGCGGCCAGAGACAGACTAATGAAAAACTGTTTTTT. Its translation is CASGQRQTNEKLFF.

The genes are TRBV19 and TRBJ2-7; 8 bases agree with TRBD2. The germline gives CDR1 LNHDA, CDR2 SQIVND (reference sequence). The CDR3 extends over 11 amino acids. Trimming cost V 9 bases and J 3 bases; bases outside gene matches: 1. Written as DNA, the CDR3 is TGTGCCAGCCGGGAGGGCTACGAGCAGTACTTC. Protein sequence: CASREGYEQYF.

This clone was observed a few times. The J gene is TRBJ2-1, the V gene TRBV7-9, with 7 nucleotides matching TRBD2. The CDR3 consists of 14 residues. Germline loops: CDR1 SEHNR, CDR2 FQNEAQ (reference sequence). The trim removed 7 bases at V and 3 bases at J, leaving 6 bases unmatched. In DNA, the CDR3 is TGTGCCAGCATCAATCCTAGCGGCTACAATGAGCAGTTCTTC. Protein sequence: CASINPSGYNEQFF.

The genes are TRBV7-6 and TRBJ1-1; 9 bases align to TRBD1. V lost 6 bases to trimming and J lost 8 bases; unmatched junction nucleotides: 10. Germline lookup yields CDR1 SGHVS and CDR2 FNYEAQ. CDR3 length equals 14 residues. CDR3 nucleotides: TGTGCCAGCAGGGCCGGGACAGGGATTGAGGAAGCTTTCTTT. It is translated as CASRAGTGIEEAFF.

The genes are TRBV4-3 and TRBJ2-7; 13 bases match TRBD2. Per germline, CDR1 LGHNA and CDR2 YSLEER. V lost 0 bases to trimming and J lost 0 bases; unmatched junction nucleotides: 2. The CDR3 runs 17 residues. The CDR3 spells CASSQDTSGGDSYEQYF. In DNA form, the CDR3 reads TGCGCCAGCAGCCAAGACACTAGCGGGGGGGACTCCTACGAGCAGTACTTC.

This chain links TRBV2 with TRBJ1-1; the match to TRBD1 covers 7 bases. Germline V gives CDR1 SNHLY, CDR2 FYNNEI. This CDR3 has 15 residues. Trimming removed 5 bases from V and 3 bases from J; junction bases left unmatched: 9. CDR3 bases: TGTGCCAGCAGTTATCGACAGGGAGGTGACACTGAAGCTTTCTTT. Translating it yields CASSYRQGGDTEAFF.

This clone is a singleton in its sample. The chain uses TRBV7-2 and TRBJ2-1; 7 nucleotides align to TRBD2. CDR1 SGHTA and CDR2 FQGNSA come from the germline V gene. The CDR3 consists of 13 residues. V was pared by 3 bases and J by 9 bases, with 5 bases of the junction left unmatched. CDR3 region: CASSFGGGGEQFF. CDR3 coding DNA: TGTGCCAGCAGCTTTGGCGGGGGTGGTGAGCAGTTCTTC.

The chain combines TRBV11-2 with TRBJ2-5; maybe TRBD1 (6 bases). This CDR3 spans 17 amino acids. V lost 1 base and J lost 4, with 19 bases in between. The germline gives CDR1 SGHAT, CDR2 FQNNGV. The CDR3 sequence is CASSLVRGSGFGETQYF. The DNA of the CDR3 is TGTGCCAGCAGCTTAGTCAGGGGATCAGGGTTTGGAGAGACCCAGTACTTC.

V and J are TRBV6-6 and TRBJ2-7; 10 nucleotides match TRBD1. The J segment lost 5 bases and the V segment lost 6 bases, leaving 4 bases of the junction unmatched. This CDR3 has 13 residues. Germline loops: CDR1 MNHNY, CDR2 SVGAGI (reference sequence). The CDR3 region has the DNA TGTGCCAGCAGGGACAGGGGGTACCACGAGCAGTACTTC. Amino acid sequence: CASRDRGYHEQYF.

The chain uses TRBV28 and TRBJ1-1; 10 bases line up with TRBD1. J gave up 7 bases and V 9 bases, and 8 bases lay outside the gene matches. Germline CDR1 and CDR2: MDHEN and SYDVKM. The CDR3 is 13 amino acids. CDR3 DNA: TGTGCCAGTTCCGGACAGGGGGTTGGTGAAGCTTTCTTT. Its translation: CASSGQGVGEAFF.

The chain links TRBV7-3 to TRBJ1-1; D is unclear. The germline gives CDR1 SGHTA, CDR2 FQGTGA. The CDR3 runs 14 residues. V was cut by 5 bases and J by 4 bases, with 14 bases left in between. DNA for the CDR3: TGTGCCAGCAGCATCTTTGGAGGGAGCACTGAAGCTTTCTTT. Its translation is CASSIFGGSTEAFF.

The genes are TRBV9 and TRBJ2-5; 11 bases match TRBD2. Germline V gives CDR1 SGDLS, CDR2 YYNGEE. The V and J ends lost 6 bases and 4 bases, in that order; junction bases with no gene match: 8. This CDR3 contains 15 residues. CDR3 nucleotides: TGTGCCAGCACCCCCGGCACTAGCGGGGGAGAGACCCAGTACTTC. Amino acid sequence: CASTPGTSGGETQYF. Full variable domain (remainder filled in from reference TRBV9 and TRBJ2-5): DSGVTQTPKHLITATGQRVTLRCSPRSGDLSVYWYQQSLDQGLQFLIQYYNGEERAKGNILERFSAQQFPDLHSELNLSSLELGDSALYFCASTPGTSGGETQYFGPGTRLLVL.

The CDR3 loop reads CASSEEASGGTEQFF. The CDR3 DNA follows: TGTGCCAGCAGTGAAGAAGCTAGCGGGGGAACTGAGCAGTTCTTC. The rearrangement joins TRBV6-1 to TRBJ2-1, with 10 bases matching TRBD2. The CDR3 has 15 residues. Unmatched junction bases numbered 6, after V lost 1 base and J lost 9 bases. Per the germline V gene, CDR1 is MNHNS and CDR2 is SASEGT.

The V and J genes are TRBV5-6 and TRBJ2-3, with a weak D call TRBD1 (5 bases). V dropped 3 bases and J dropped 6 bases, with 5 bases sitting between them. Germline-derived CDR1 and CDR2 are SGHDT and YYEEEE. The CDR3 covers 11 residues. CDR3 amino acids: CASSSGDTQYF. The CDR3 bases are TGTGCCAGCAGCTCAGGGGATACGCAGTATTTT.

V usage is TRBV27 and J usage is TRBJ2-1, with 7 bases lining up with TRBD1. Germline CDR1 MNHEY, CDR2 SMNVEV (reference sequence). Germline trimming cut 5 bases from V and 8 bases from J; bases unmatched to any gene: 15. This CDR3 is built from 16 residues. The CDR3 reads CASSVISGTEGHEQFF. The CDR3 bases are TGTGCCAGCAGTGTCATCTCCGGGACAGAGGGCCATGAGCAGTTCTTC.

A single count supports this clone. The rearrangement links TRBV12-5 to TRBJ1-2; tentative D call: TRBD1 (5 bases). Germline V lookup: CDR1 LGHNT, CDR2 FRNRAP. Trimming left V 7 bases short and J 0 bases short, with 15 bases between. The CDR3 contains 15 residues. The CDR3 spells CASAPGSGTNYGYTF. The DNA for the CDR3 is TGTGCTAGTGCCCCTGGGTCAGGGACTAACTATGGCTACACCTTC.

This clone occurred once. This chain uses TRBV4-3 with TRBJ2-3; no firm D call. V lost 3 bases to trimming and J lost 7 bases, with 14 bases between them. CDR3 length: 14 amino acids. Germline CDR1 and CDR2: LGHNA and YSLEER. CDR3 protein: CASSHPGSAYTQYF. The CDR3 coding sequence is TGCGCCAGCAGCCATCCCGGGTCCGCTTATACGCAGTATTTT.

This sequence joins TRBV9 and TRBJ2-2; D might be TRBD1 (6 bases). In germline, CDR1 is SGDLS, CDR2 YYNGEE. The V end lost 3 bases, the J end lost 1 base, and 13 bases lay between the germline ends. This CDR3 region has 16 residues. For the CDR3, the DNA is TGTGCCAGCAGCGGGGTGGGGGCCCGGAACACCGGGGAGCTGTTTTTT. Translating it yields CASSGVGARNTGELFF.

The rearrangement uses TRBV9 and TRBJ2-3; 10 nucleotides agree with TRBD2. V gave up 3 bases and J gave up 2 bases; unmatched junction bases: 9. Germline assignment: CDR1 SGDLS and CDR2 YYNGEE. The CDR3 totals 17 residues. The chain's CDR3 is CASSASSGGAYTDTQYF. The CDR3 nucleotides are TGTGCCAGCAGCGCTTCTAGCGGGGGAGCGTACACAGATACGCAGTATTTT.

Only one count was recorded for this clone. This chain links TRBV4-3 with TRBJ1-2, with D unresolved. V gave up 0 bases and J gave up 4 bases, with 6 bases separating them. The CDR3 sequence is 13 residues long. Germline CDR1 reads LGHNA; CDR2 reads YSLEER. The DNA for the CDR3 is TGCGCCAGCAGCCAAGACAGTTTCTATGGCTACACCTTC. Its translation: CASSQDSFYGYTF.